Each of the 21 T cell receptor beta chains below was sequenced from the same sample in a study of T-cell memory formation after mild COVID-19. TCRdb reanalysed the 5' RACE reads using MiXCR and keeps one entry per CDR3 protein. Of around 50,000 distinct CDR3 sequences in the sample, less than 35% were seen once. Sequenced: PBMCs or a T cell subset sorted from them (not recorded which). The receptors were gathered from a man between 18 and 35 years old who had mild COVID-19 (a few samples of this study predate the infection). Cell type and time point are not known.

This chain joins TRBV5-8 and TRBJ1-2, with D uncertain. V shed 2 bases and J shed 4 bases, with 12 bases lying between them. Germline V gene lookup returns CDR1 SGHTS and CDR2 YDEGEE. The CDR3 runs to 14 residues. The CDR3 nucleotides are TGTGCCAGCAGCTTCGAAGGGTCCGCCTATGGCTACACCTTC. Translated, it gives CASSFEGSAYGYTF. The full variable domain, with the rest looked up from reference TRBV5-8 and TRBJ1-2, is EAGVTQSPTHLIKTRGQQATLRCSPISGHTSVYWYQQALGLGLQFLLWYDEGEERNRGNFPPRFSGRQFPNYSSELNVNALELEDSALYLCASSFEGSAYGYTFGSGTRLTVV.

This clonotype has a handful of counts. The CDR3 DNA follows: TGTGCCAGCAGCTTATTGCGGGGGCGCAATGAGCAGTTCTTC. Translated, it gives CASSLLRGRNEQFF. V usage is TRBV11-1 and J usage is TRBJ2-1, with D perhaps TRBD2 (7 bases). Trimming removed 2 bases from V and 6 bases from J, with 11 bases in between. The CDR3 runs to 14 residues. Germline V lookup: CDR1 SGHAT, CDR2 FQDESV (reference sequence).

The rearrangement joins TRBV7-6 to TRBJ2-7; a possible D gene is TRBD1 (6 bases). CDR3 length equals 15 residues. Germline V gene lookup returns CDR1 SGHVS and CDR2 FNYEAQ. Trimming left V 5 bases short and J 3 bases short, with 17 bases between. The CDR3 reads CASSPGTRRFYEQYF. CDR3 in DNA: TGTGCCAGCAGCCCGGGGACAAGGCGGTTCTACGAGCAGTACTTC.

The gene calls are TRBV7-2 and TRBJ1-6; unclear D gene. Looked up from germline, CDR1 is SGHTA and CDR2 is FQGNSA. V shed 1 base and J shed 7 bases, with 11 bases lying between them. CDR3 length equals 15 residues. The CDR3 sequence is CASSLDGPGNSPLHF. The CDR3 DNA follows: TGTGCCAGCAGCTTAGACGGACCCGGGAATTCACCCCTCCACTTT.

This chain joins TRBV7-7 and TRBJ2-5; 9 bases fit TRBD2. V dropped 2 bases and J dropped 4; count of bases not matched to a gene: 5. CDR3 size: 15 residues. The germline gives CDR1 SSHAT, CDR2 FNYEAQ (reference sequence). The CDR3 here is CASSLRTSDVETQYF. CDR3 DNA: TGTGCCAGCAGCTTAAGGACTAGCGACGTAGAGACCCAGTACTTC.

The chain recombines TRBV4-2 with TRBJ2-4, with 11 nucleotides matching TRBD2. V lost 4 bases, J lost 8 bases, and 16 bases stayed unmatched. This CDR3 comprises 18 residues. The germline V gene has CDR1 LGHNA and CDR2 YNFKEQ. CDR3 DNA: TGTGCCAGCAGCCCTCCCCCGGGACTAGCGGACCCTGAGGACATTCAGTACTTC. Translating gives CASSPPPGLADPEDIQYF.

This clonotype was seen more than once but under ten times. The chain carries TRBV25-1 and TRBJ1-6; D gene unclear. Germline CDR1 and CDR2: MGHDK and SYGVNS. The CDR3 is 14 residues long. The ends were cut back, 4 bases at V and 1 base at J, with 5 bases in the middle. The CDR3 reads CASSVGSYNSPLHF. CDR3 coding DNA: TGTGCCAGCAGTGTGGGGTCCTATAATTCACCCCTCCACTTT.

The J gene is TRBJ1-2, the V gene TRBV6-5; 9 bases agree with TRBD1. J gave up 0 bases and V 0 bases, and 2 bases lay outside the gene matches. This CDR3 spans 16 amino acids. The germline gives CDR1 MNHEY, CDR2 SVGAGI. The CDR3 nucleotides read TGTGCCAGCAGTTACTCATGGACAGGGGCTAACTATGGCTACACCTTC. It translates to CASSYSWTGANYGYTF.

This chain uses TRBV7-9 with TRBJ1-6; D ambiguous. V gave up 5 bases and J gave up 7 bases, with 15 bases separating them. Germline V gene sequence: CDR1 SEHNR, CDR2 FQNEAQ (reference sequence). The length of the CDR3 is 15 residues. CDR3 nucleotides: TGTGCCAGCAGCGATAGTTCCGTCCAGAATTCACCCCTCCACTTT. This gives the protein CASSDSSVQNSPLHF.

This sequence joins TRBV24-1 and TRBJ2-3; no clear D. This CDR3 has 13 amino acids. The ends were cut back, 3 bases at V and 6 bases at J, with 9 bases in the middle. Germline CDR1 KGHDR, CDR2 SFDVKD. CDR3 sequence (DNA): TGTGCCACCAGTGATATCTGGCAGGATACGCAGTATTTT. This sequence encodes CATSDIWQDTQYF.

This chain connects TRBV7-9 to TRBJ2-2; 10 bases are shared with TRBD1. Germline V gene sequence: CDR1 SEHNR, CDR2 FQNEAQ (reference sequence). J was trimmed by 4 bases and V by 5 bases; bases with no gene match: 7. This CDR3 is built from 16 residues. For the CDR3, the DNA is TGTGCCAGCAGCAAACCGGGACAGGGGTTCACCGGGGAGCTGTTTTTT. Protein: CASSKPGQGFTGELFF.

This clonotype showed up just a few times. CDR3 nucleotides: TGTGCCAGCAGCGGAGCGAATACAGATACGCAGTATTTT. Protein sequence: CASSGANTDTQYF. The chain uses TRBV13 and TRBJ2-3; D is unclear. V lost 5 bases to trimming and J lost 3 bases, with 9 bases between them. CDR3 length equals 13 residues. CDR1 PRHDT and CDR2 FYEKMQ come from the germline V gene (reference sequence).

The CDR3 spells CASSFRVENIQYF. DNA for the CDR3: TGTGCCAGCAGTTTCCGGGTGGAAAACATTCAGTACTTC. This chain links TRBV12-3 or TRBV12-4 with TRBJ2-4; no clear D gene. Between the trimmed V and J ends, which lost 3 bases and 5 bases, there was a span of 8 bases. The CDR3 spans 13 residues.

The rearrangement joins TRBV11-2 to TRBJ2-7, with 8 bases fitting TRBD1. J lost 1 base, V lost 3 bases, and 17 bases had no gene match. Germline V gene sequence: CDR1 SGHAT, CDR2 FQNNGV. The CDR3 loop spans 19 amino acids. The CDR3 DNA is TGTGCCAGCAGCTTCCTACGGACAGGGCTTTTGACCGAGTCCTACGAGCAGTACTTC. It specifies CASSFLRTGLLTESYEQYF. The full variable domain, in which reference TRBV11-2 and TRBJ2-7 provide the parts outside the CDR3, is EAGVAQSPRYKIIEKRQSVAFWCNPISGHATLYWYQQILGQGPKLLIQFQNNGVVDDSQLPKDRFSAERLKGVDSTLKIQPAKLEDSAVYLCASSFLRTGLLTESYEQYFGPGTRLTVT.

This clonotype was detected only a few times. The chain joins TRBV10-2 to TRBJ2-7; D call uncertain. The germline V gene encodes CDR1 WSHSY and CDR2 SAAADI. There are 11 residues in the CDR3. V lost 3 bases and J 6 bases, leaving 6 bases between the germline ends. The CDR3 region is CASSEGSEQYV. The CDR3 nucleotides read TGCGCCAGCAGTGAAGGTAGCGAGCAGTACGTC.

The chain joins TRBV12-3 or TRBV12-4 to TRBJ2-1; possibly TRBD2 for D (6 bases). This CDR3 contains 13 residues. V lost 3 bases and J lost 7, with 10 bases in between. The CDR3, as DNA: TGTGCCAGCAGTTTTGCCGGGGGTAATGAGCAGTTCTTC. Its protein is CASSFAGGNEQFF.

This clonotype has just a few counts. J is TRBJ1-1 and V is TRBV28; no firm D call. CDR3 length: 13 residues. Germline assignment: CDR1 MDHEN and CDR2 SYDVKM. V lost 7 bases and J lost 1, with 10 bases in between. Here the CDR3 reads CASNFIENTEAFF. The CDR3 DNA reads as TGTGCCAGCAACTTTATAGAGAACACTGAAGCTTTCTTT.

This clonotype has only a few counts. This chain connects TRBV7-6 to TRBJ2-3, with 8 bases aligning to TRBD2. The ends lost 5 bases at V and 4 bases at J; junction bases unmatched: 14. This CDR3 has 17 amino acids. Germline CDR1 SGHVS, CDR2 FNYEAQ. The CDR3 sequence: CASSPILGTSGSDTQYF. CDR3 coding DNA: TGTGCCAGCAGCCCCATCCTCGGGACTAGTGGATCAGATACGCAGTATTTT.

The CDR3 nucleotides read TGCGCCAGCAGAGGGTCCATGGAAGAGACCCAGTACTTC. Translating gives CASRGSMEETQYF. The chain links TRBV5-1 to TRBJ2-5; D gene uncertain. The V and J ends lost 5 bases and 3 bases respectively, with 11 bases between them. This CDR3 is 13 amino acids long. The germline CDR1 and CDR2 sequences are SGHRS and YFSETQ.

The chain couples TRBV2 to TRBJ2-7, with 12 bases matching TRBD2. CDR1 and CDR2 (germline): SNHLY, FYNNEI. Trimming took 4 bases from V and 4 from J; bases not matched to a gene: 8. The CDR3 is 16 residues long. The CDR3 reads CASSGGGLAGIYEQYF. In nucleotides, the CDR3 is TGTGCCAGCAGTGGGGGTGGACTAGCGGGGATTTACGAGCAGTACTTC.

This rearrangement joins TRBV3-1 to TRBJ2-3; unclear D gene. The V gene lost 4 bases and the J gene lost 2 bases, with 16 bases spanning the gap. CDR3 length equals 16 residues. The germline V gene has CDR1 LGHDT and CDR2 YNNKEL (reference sequence). CDR3: CASSPRIEGPTDTQYF. The CDR3 DNA is TGTGCCAGCAGCCCACGAATAGAAGGGCCCACAGATACGCAGTATTTT.